The present TCR beta chain was sequenced within a study of OX40 agonist ivuxolimab in advanced cancers. Findings of the study overall: On average, CD8+ T cells showed a greater number of expanded clones than CD4+.

Measured with immunoSEQ multiplex PCR; TCRdb has only the in-frame clones, and not every one. The sample has 49,000 or so clones; around 92% are singletons. With regard to this clone: The antigen is undetermined.

Enrollment shut out patients with autoimmune disease history or systemic immunosuppression. This CDR3 comprises 15 residues. In germline, CDR1 is SGDLS, CDR2 YYNGEE. Trimming took off 7 bases at V and 0 bases at J, with 13 bases between the two ends. The rearrangement joins TRBV9 to TRBJ2-2; D is perhaps TRBD2 (6 bases). This clonotype originated in an adult with an advanced solid tumor such as melanoma, head and neck, liver or kidney cancer. The sample in question was CD4+ or CD8+ T cells sorted from blood, obtained in a trial of the OX40 agonist ivuxolimab. The CDR3 nucleotides are TGTGCCAGCTCAGGGCTAGCGTCGAACACCGGGGAGCTGTTTTTT. Its translation: CASSGLASNTGELFF.